A few counts support the clone carrying this TCR beta chain. This record belongs to a study of blood T cells in healthy people across ages. For the second PCR, which ran for about 7 to 11 cycles, a sample-barcoded 5' primer and a J-beta primer mix were used. TCRdb reprocessed the 5' RACE reads with MiXCR, giving one entry per CDR3 protein. The table shows 700,000 or so distinct CDR3 sequences, with 40% to 45% occurring only once. CDR1 is SNHLY and CDR2 is FYNNEI in the germline V gene. The CDR3 is made up of 13 amino acids. Healthy Caucasian individuals from Russia aged about 6 to 95 were enrolled as donors.

Sequenced sample: blood. This clonotype was sampled from a man older than 75 in good health. The V and J genes are TRBV2 and TRBJ2-4; a possible D gene is TRBD2 (5 bases). The J call is in doubt because the DNA end fits TRBJ2-7 better. The CDR3 loop reads CASTPREFHEQYF. In nucleotides, the CDR3 is TGTGCCAGCACTCCGAGGGAGTTTCACGAGCAGTACTTC.